This entry lists 22 T cell receptor beta chains sequenced from one sample in a study of CD8+ T cells in alopecia areata. As the sequencing template, cDNA was produced by extracting RNA and reverse transcribing it. Profiling relied on immunoSEQ multiplex PCR, and the TCRdb table lists in-frame clones only, not all of them. The sample yields roughly 120,000 clones, about 54% seen once. Sample treatment: oral pan-JAK inhibitor, 5-10 mg twice daily. The sample in question was CD8+ T cells sorted from blood, obtained at week 4, from a patient treated with tofacitinib. Every receptor here comes from a human donor with alopecia areata.

The chain employs TRBV30 and TRBJ1-2; D gene uncertain. Trimming stripped 5 bases from V and 8 bases from J, with 12 bases between. Germline CDR1 GTSNPN, CDR2 SVGIG (reference sequence). The CDR3 has 11 residues. The chain's CDR3 is CAWEDGAGYTF. Here the CDR3 DNA reads TGTGCCTGGGAGGACGGAGCAGGCTACACCTTC.

V and J are TRBV30 and TRBJ1-6; 8 positions match TRBD1. J lost 9 bases, V lost 1 base, and 5 bases had no gene match. CDR3 length: 14 amino acids. The germline V gene encodes CDR1 GTSNPN and CDR2 SVGIG (reference sequence). The CDR3 sequence: CAWSGGQGGSPLHF. DNA of the CDR3: TGTGCCTGGAGTGGCGGACAGGGCGGTTCACCCCTCCACTTT.

This clone was recorded a few times. The chain recombines TRBV29-1 with TRBJ2-3; 9 positions match TRBD1. Germline V lookup: CDR1 SQVTM, CDR2 ANQGSEA. The CDR3 runs to 14 residues. The V gene end was trimmed by 2 bases and the J gene end by 6 bases; junction bases not matched to a gene: 6. The CDR3, as DNA: TGCAGCGTTGAATACGGGACAGGGTCCGATACGCAGTATTTT. This encodes CSVEYGTGSDTQYF.

The chain joins TRBV27 to TRBJ1-2, with D unclear. The CDR3 spans 14 residues. With 5 bases removed from V and 3 bases from J, the gap between germline ends came to 13 bases. Germline CDR1 and CDR2: MNHEY and SMNVEV (reference sequence). In nucleotides, the CDR3 is TGTGCCAGCAGTCCTGGCCGGCCTTACTATGGCTACACCTTC. Amino acid sequence: CASSPGRPYYGYTF.

V and J are TRBV7-9 and TRBJ2-5; a weak D match, TRBD2 (5 bases). The CDR3 is 17 amino acids. Trimming took 4 bases from V and 1 from J, leaving 19 bases between them. CDR1 is SEHNR, CDR2 FQNEAQ, per germline (reference sequence). CDR3 loop: CASSYFPAAERQETQYF. The CDR3 DNA follows: TGTGCCAGCAGCTATTTCCCAGCGGCGGAACGCCAAGAGACCCAGTACTTC.

V usage is TRBV30 and J usage is TRBJ2-7; 10 nucleotides match TRBD1. CDR3 size: 15 residues. Germline CDR1 is GTSNPN and CDR2 is SVGIG (reference sequence). The V segment lost 3 bases and the J segment 3 bases; nucleotides outside the gene matches: 8. The chain's CDR3 is CAWSDPGTGVYEQYF. Written as DNA, the CDR3 is TGTGCCTGGAGCGACCCTGGGACAGGGGTCTACGAGCAGTACTTC.

The chain carries TRBV29-1 and TRBJ1-1; TRBD1 might be the D (6 bases). The germline CDR1 and CDR2 sequences are SQVTM and ANQGSEA. The CDR3 is 14 residues long. The CDR3 region is CRTEGQRGNTEAFF. The CDR3 DNA reads as TGCCGAACCGAGGGACAACGTGGGAACACTGAAGCTTTCTTT.

This chain joins TRBV29-1 and TRBJ2-7; D gene uncertain. CDR1 is SQVTM, CDR2 ANQGSEA, per germline. The CDR3 has 10 amino acids. CDR3 residues: CSVPRTAMVV. CDR3 in DNA: TGCAGCGTTCCACGAACAGCGATGGTGGTC.

This clone turned up a few times. The V call is TRBV5-1, the J call TRBJ2-5; TRBD1 might be the D (5 bases). The CDR3 loop spans 16 amino acids. Germline CDR1 reads SGHRS; CDR2 reads YFSETQ. Trimming took off 1 base at V and 2 bases at J, with 15 bases between the two ends. DNA for the CDR3: TGCGCCAGCAGCTTGACAACAGACAGTGATCAAGAGACCCAGTACTTC. Protein sequence: CASSLTTDSDQETQYF.

The J gene is TRBJ1-3, the V gene TRBV27; TRBD1 is a possible D gene (6 bases). The CDR3 is 14 amino acids. Germline lookup yields CDR1 MNHEY and CDR2 SMNVEV (reference sequence). V lost 2 bases and J 7 bases, leaving 12 bases between the germline ends. The CDR3 DNA follows: TGTGCCAGCAGTTTAGGGGTCAGGGGTAACACCATATATTTT. This gives the protein CASSLGVRGNTIYF.

The V gene is TRBV5-1, the J gene TRBJ2-2; D is possibly TRBD1 (6 bases). The CDR3 contains 18 residues. Germline V gene lookup returns CDR1 SGHRS and CDR2 YFSETQ. V lost 8 bases and J 3 bases, leaving 26 bases between the germline ends. The DNA for the CDR3 is TGCGCCAGTTCAGGCGCCAGGGGATTTGAGGTGTACACCGGGGAGCTGTTTTTT. Its protein product is CASSGARGFEVYTGELFF.

As regards this clone: At one end the junction does not follow the germline gene, possibly because of a read error. The V and J genes are TRBV11-2 and TRBJ2-7; 11 bases line up with TRBD1. Germline assignment: CDR1 SGHAT and CDR2 FQNNGV. The CDR3 loop spans 12 amino acids. The CDR3 sequence is CASSLGRDRGSF. The CDR3 DNA sequence: TGTGCCAGCAGCTTAGGACGGGACAGGGGGTCGTTC.

This clone has more than one count but fewer than ten. The V call is TRBV11-2, the J call TRBJ1-1; D call uncertain. Germline V gene lookup returns CDR1 SGHAT and CDR2 FQNNGV. CDR3 length: 12 residues. V dropped 4 bases and J dropped 1 base, with 4 bases sitting between them. The CDR3 nucleotides read TGTGCCAGCAGCTCAGGGAACACTGAAGCTTTCTTT. Translation gives CASSSGNTEAFF.

In regard to this clone: The same CDR3 also results from other DNA sequences found in this sample. The chain recombines TRBV7-2 with TRBJ2-1, with D unclear. Looked up from germline, CDR1 is SGHTA and CDR2 is FQGNSA. This CDR3 spans 12 amino acids. V lost 2 bases, J lost 7 bases, and 6 bases lay in between. DNA of the CDR3: TGTGCCAGCAGCTTATCATATAATGAGCAGTTCTTC. Encoded protein: CASSLSYNEQFF.

The genes are TRBV27 and TRBJ2-7; D unclear. The CDR3 extends over 11 amino acids. Trimming removed 4 bases at V and 7 bases at J, with 8 bases between. Germline loops: CDR1 MNHEY, CDR2 SMNVEV (reference sequence). CDR3 in DNA: TGTGCCAGCAGTTACCTTGGAGAGCAGTACTTC. Its translation is CASSYLGEQYF.

The genes are TRBV2 and TRBJ2-1; D is perhaps TRBD2 (6 bases). Germline CDR1 reads SNHLY; CDR2 reads FYNNEI. Trimming removed 5 bases from V and 6 bases from J, with 20 bases in between. This CDR3 is 16 amino acids long. The CDR3 coding sequence is TGTGCCAGCAGTCCTGGAGGGGAGAGATGGCTCAATGAGCAGTTCTTC. Residues: CASSPGGERWLNEQFF.

In DNA form, the CDR3 reads TGTGCCAGCAGCTCCGCTACCGGGACAACTACCTACGAGCAGTACTTC. It codes for CASSSATGTTTYEQYF. This chain connects TRBV7-6 to TRBJ2-7; TRBD1 is a possible D gene (6 bases). The V and J ends lost 4 bases and 2 bases respectively, with 18 bases between them. The germline V gene has CDR1 SGHVS and CDR2 FNYEAQ. CDR3 size: 16 residues.

This clone was detected a few times. The chain links TRBV30 to TRBJ1-5, with TRBD1 matching over 7 bases. The CDR3 loop spans 13 amino acids. The germline gives CDR1 GTSNPN, CDR2 SVGIG (reference sequence). V lost 4 bases and J lost 7; bases outside the gene matches: 7. CDR3 sequence reads: CAWNTGVGQPQHF. The CDR3 DNA reads TGTGCCTGGAACACAGGGGTAGGACAGCCCCAGCATTTT.

Regarding this clone: Other nucleotide sequences in the sample specify the same CDR3. V gene TRBV30 combines with J gene TRBJ1-2; D is unclear. V was trimmed by 1 base and J by 4 bases, leaving 4 bases between them. CDR3 size: 11 residues. From germline, CDR1 is GTSNPN and CDR2 SVGIG (reference sequence). The CDR3 DNA is TGTGCCTGGAGTGAAGGCTATGGCTACACCTTC. The encoded protein is CAWSEGYGYTF.

The chain has TRBV9 and TRBJ2-3; D possibly matches TRBD1 or TRBD2 (6 bases each). Germline CDR1 is SGDLS and CDR2 is YYNGEE. The CDR3 consists of 16 residues. Trimming pared 4 bases from V and 0 bases from J, leaving 15 bases between. CDR3 loop: CASSPERGESTDTQYF. As DNA, the CDR3 is TGTGCCAGCAGCCCCGAGAGGGGGGAAAGCACAGATACGCAGTATTTT.

This rearrangement joins TRBV30 to TRBJ2-5, with D perhaps TRBD2 (6 bases). CDR3 length equals 14 residues. The V gene lost 5 bases and the J gene lost 3 bases, with 16 bases spanning the gap. Germline V gene data show CDR1 as GTSNPN and CDR2 as SVGIG (reference sequence). The CDR3 is CAWELRWGEETQYF. The CDR3 nucleotides read TGTGCCTGGGAGTTAAGGTGGGGGGAAGAGACCCAGTACTTC.

The CDR3 is CASSEEEATSKYHTF. The CDR3 bases are TGTGCCAGCAGTGAAGAAGAAGCTACCAGTAAATATCACACCTTC. J is TRBJ1-2 and V is TRBV6-1; no definite D call. Germline V gives CDR1 MNHNS, CDR2 SASEGT. CDR3 length equals 15 residues. V was shortened by 1 base and J by 12 bases, with 21 bases between the two germline ends.